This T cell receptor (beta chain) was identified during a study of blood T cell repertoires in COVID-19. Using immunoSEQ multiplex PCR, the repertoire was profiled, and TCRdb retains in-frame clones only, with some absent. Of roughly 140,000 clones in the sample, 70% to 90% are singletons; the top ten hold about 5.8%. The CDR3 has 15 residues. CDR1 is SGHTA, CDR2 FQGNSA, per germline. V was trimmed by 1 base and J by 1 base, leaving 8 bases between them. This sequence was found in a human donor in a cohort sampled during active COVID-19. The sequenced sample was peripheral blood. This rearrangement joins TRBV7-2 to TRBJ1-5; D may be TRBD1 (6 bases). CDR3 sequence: CASSLVDRSNQPQHF. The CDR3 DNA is TGTGCCAGCAGCTTAGTCGACAGGAGCAATCAGCCCCAGCATTTT.